This note documents a single TCR beta chain sequence. What it binds is not known. TCRbeta library preparation incorporated unique molecular identifiers. TCRdb re-called the PCR reads through MiXCR, storing one row per CDR3 protein. The repertoire includes 250,000 to 350,000 distinct CDR3 sequences, 20% to 30% of them detected once, and around 9.9% sits in the top ten. These data come from a study of T-cell reconstitution after alpha-beta-depleted transplantation in children. Study outcomes and limitations: The study reportedly traced alpha-beta T cells about two months after transplant to several hundred expanded graft clones. A year had passed since transplant, and T-cell counts and diversity by then came mostly from newly produced T cells.

V dropped 4 bases and J dropped 4 bases, with 11 bases sitting between them. This CDR3 has 13 amino acids. Germline V CDR1 and CDR2: SGHRS, YFSETQ. This specimen was PBMCs, mostly from graft donor cells, taken 180 days after TCRalphabeta/CD19-depleted stem cell transplant. The TCR originated in a male patient under 18 who had a stem cell transplant for acute lymphoblastic leukemia, so the T cells may come from the graft donor. The chain employs TRBV5-1 and TRBJ1-1, with D unclear. In DNA, the CDR3 is TGCGCCAGCAGCATCGGACGGAGCACTGAAGCTTTCTTT. Protein: CASSIGRSTEAFF.